The rows below give T cell receptor beta chains drawn from one sample of a study of early T cells in non-severe SARS-CoV-2 infection. From the 5' RACE reads, TCRdb called clonotypes with MiXCR, one entry per CDR3 protein. The profile covers around 53,000 distinct CDR3 sequences, with over 7.5% appearing a single time and about 7.7% taken by the ten largest. Sequences were obtained from whole blood. These TCRs come from an adult who was a healthcare worker with PCR-confirmed SARS-CoV-2 infection or an uninfected control (not recorded which). Each CDR3 is given with its conserved first and last residue. A D gene is named only where the DNA matches it firmly. Size values are once, few and many counts, or a class for expanded clones, and some rows have none.

V	D	size	J	DNA	CDR3
TRBV7-2	TRBD2	few	TRBJ2-7	TGTGCCAGCAGCTCGCAGGCGGGAGTTTACGAGCAGTACTTC	CASSSQAGVYEQYF
TRBV20-1	NA	NA	TRBJ1-4	TGCAGTGCGCCCAAGGCAGCAACTAATGAAAAACTGTTTTTT	CSAPKAATNEKLFF
TRBV9	NA	many	TRBJ2-7	TGTGCCAGCAGCTCCCGGGTAGACTCCTACGAGCAGTACTTC	CASSSRVDSYEQYF
TRBV25-1	NA	many	TRBJ2-7	TGTGCCAGCAGTGTCTCCTACGAGCAGTACTTC	CASSVSYEQYF
TRBV28	NA	NA	TRBJ2-4	TGTGCCAGCGGGGGCTATTTAACGAAAAACATTCAGTACTTC	CASGGYLTKNIQYF
TRBV28	TRBD1	few	TRBJ1-2	TGTGCCAGCAGGATACAGGGGAACTATGGCTACACCTTC	CASRIQGNYGYTF
TRBV19	TRBD2	many	TRBJ2-1	TGTGCCAGTAGTAAGCGGGAGAGCAATGAGCAGTTCTTC	CASSKRESNEQFF
TRBV7-3	NA	NA	TRBJ2-1	TGTGCCAGCAGCTTATCCGGCCTCTTAAGCTCCTACAATGAGCAGTTCTTC	CASSLSGLLSSYNEQFF
TRBV29-1	TRBD1	NA	TRBJ1-1	TGCAGCGCATCGACAGGGATTGACACTGAAGCTTTCTTT	CSASTGIDTEAFF
TRBV7-9	TRBD1	few	TRBJ2-1	TGTGCCAGCAGCTTAGGACCCGGACAGGGTGCCTACAATGAGCAGTTCTTC	CASSLGPGQGAYNEQFF
TRBV12-3/TRBV12-4	TRBD1	many	TRBJ2-2	TGTGCCAGCAGCAGGGACAGGGGTATCGGGGAGCTGTTTTTT	CASSRDRGIGELFF
TRBV14	NA	many	TRBJ2-4	TGTGCCAGCAGCCAATCGTTTAGAAGCGGCATTCAGTACTTC	CASSQSFRSGIQYF
TRBV6-6	NA	many	TRBJ2-3	TGTGCCAGCAGGGCAGAGTTTACAGATACGCAGTATTTT	CASRAEFTDTQYF
TRBV3-1	NA	NA	TRBJ2-6	TGTGCCAGCAGCCAAGGGGTTTCTGGGGCCAACGTCCTGACTTTC	CASSQGVSGANVLTF
TRBV7-9	NA	many	TRBJ2-1	TGTGCCAGCAGCCACCGTGAGGGGAGCTCCTACAATGAGCAGTTCTTC	CASSHREGSSYNEQFF